This TCR beta chain comes out of a study of blood T cell repertoires in COVID-19. There are a few counts of this clone. The junction departs from the called germline gene at one end, perhaps through a read error. Germline lookup yields CDR1 SSHAT and CDR2 FNYEAQ (reference sequence). This CDR3 has 17 residues. Repertoires were generated with immunoSEQ multiplex PCR, while TCRdb's copy carries only in-frame clones and drops some. Among approximately 250,000 clones listed, roughly 86% were seen once. The sequence came from a man in his forties with active or convalescent COVID-19. Sequencing input: peripheral blood. V and J are TRBV7-7 and TRBJ2-2; the match to TRBD2 covers 7 bases. The CDR3 coding sequence is TGTGCTAGCAGCCCCCCTATCGGAGCGGGAAGCGCCGGGGAGCTGTTTTTT. Translated, it gives CASSPPIGAGSAGELFF. The full variable domain, its missing parts supplied by reference TRBV7-7 and TRBJ2-2, is GAGVSQSPRYKVTKRGQDVTLRCDPISSHATLYWYQQALGQGPEFLTYFNYEAQPDKSGLPSDRFSAERPEGSISTLTIQRTEQRDSAMYRCASSPPIGAGSAGELFFGEGSRLTVL.